This T cell receptor beta chain was captured by sequencing in a study of blood T cell repertoires in COVID-19. Background on the study: From the United States, Italy and Spain came samples of acute and convalescent COVID-19. Sources were T cells, B-cell-depleted T cells, or PBMCs; the material itself was cDNA or gDNA.

Authors' processing steps: Scientists estimated how many nucleated cells there were by amplifying reference gene primers. Sequencing was performed with immunoSEQ multiplex PCR; in TCRdb, only in-frame clones are kept and a portion is missing. Clonal size and the V and J genes are those of that table, whereas D and trimming came from the DNA. The sample includes under 200,000 clones, about nine tenths of them seen just once. The CDR3 consists of 15 residues. Per the germline V gene, CDR1 is MNHEY and CDR2 is SVGAGI. Trimming pared 4 bases from V and 4 bases from J, leaving 14 bases between. Specimen: peripheral blood. The TCR sequence derives from an older man with acute or convalescent COVID-19. The genes are TRBV6-5 and TRBJ2-1, with D perhaps matching TRBD1 (6 bases). In DNA form, the CDR3 reads TGTGCCAGCAGTTTGGCAGGGGCCCCATACAATGAGCAGTTCTTC. Its protein product is CASSLAGAPYNEQFF.